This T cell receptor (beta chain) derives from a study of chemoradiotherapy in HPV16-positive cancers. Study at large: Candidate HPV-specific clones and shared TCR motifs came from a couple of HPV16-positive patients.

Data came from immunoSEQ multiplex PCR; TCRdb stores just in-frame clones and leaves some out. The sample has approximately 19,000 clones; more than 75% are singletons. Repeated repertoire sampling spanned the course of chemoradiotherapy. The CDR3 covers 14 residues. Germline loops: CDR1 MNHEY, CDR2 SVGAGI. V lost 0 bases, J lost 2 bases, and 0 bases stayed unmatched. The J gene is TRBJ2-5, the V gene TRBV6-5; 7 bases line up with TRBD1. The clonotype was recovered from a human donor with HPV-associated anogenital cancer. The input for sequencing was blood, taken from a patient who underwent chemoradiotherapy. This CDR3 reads CASSYSRGQETQYF. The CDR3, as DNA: TGTGCCAGCAGTTACTCCAGGGGGCAAGAGACCCAGTACTTC.